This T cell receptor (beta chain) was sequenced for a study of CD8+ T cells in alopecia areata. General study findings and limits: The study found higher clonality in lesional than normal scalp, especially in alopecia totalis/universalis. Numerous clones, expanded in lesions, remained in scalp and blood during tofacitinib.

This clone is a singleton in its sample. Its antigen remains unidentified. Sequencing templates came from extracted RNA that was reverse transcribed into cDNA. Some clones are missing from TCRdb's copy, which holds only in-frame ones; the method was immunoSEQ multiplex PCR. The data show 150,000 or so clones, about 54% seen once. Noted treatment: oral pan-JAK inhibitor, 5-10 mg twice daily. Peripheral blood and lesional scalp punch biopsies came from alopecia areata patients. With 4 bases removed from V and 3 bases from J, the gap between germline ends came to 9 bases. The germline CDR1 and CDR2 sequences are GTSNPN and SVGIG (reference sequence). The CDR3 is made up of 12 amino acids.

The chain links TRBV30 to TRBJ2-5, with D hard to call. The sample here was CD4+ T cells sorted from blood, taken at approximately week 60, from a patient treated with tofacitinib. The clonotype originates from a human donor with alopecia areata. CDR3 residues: CAWKRVEETQYF. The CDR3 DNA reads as TGTGCCTGGAAAAGGGTCGAAGAGACCCAGTACTTC.